Detailed here is one TCR beta chain. Its antigen is still unknown. Assay used: immunoSEQ multiplex PCR; TCRdb lists only in-frame clones, some missing. In the table there are about 1,800,000 clones, 85% to 95% of which are singletons. The sample belongs to a study of shared clonotypes between healthy human individuals. Across the whole study: Each donor's CD8 memory used one plate, CD8 naive two, each CD4 subset three.

CD45RO-negative CD8 cells positively selected for CCR7 made up the naive population, which excluded terminally differentiated effector memory CD45RA+ cells. Each donor was a Caucasian adult residing in Nashville, Tennessee. Regarding the study as a whole: Naive subsets usually exceeded memory subsets in estimated richness.

The sequenced sample was naive CD8+ T cells sorted from blood. The receptor was derived from a man aged 18 to 30 in good health.

CDR3 nucleotide sequence: TGTGCCAGCAGCTTCAAGGCGGGAGAAGAGACCCAGTACTTC. It is translated as CASSFKAGEETQYF. The V call is TRBV5-6, the J call TRBJ2-5; 7 bases agree with TRBD2. The V segment lost 2 bases and the J segment 3 bases; nucleotides outside the gene matches: 4. Germline V gives CDR1 SGHDT, CDR2 YYEEEE. The CDR3 covers 14 residues.